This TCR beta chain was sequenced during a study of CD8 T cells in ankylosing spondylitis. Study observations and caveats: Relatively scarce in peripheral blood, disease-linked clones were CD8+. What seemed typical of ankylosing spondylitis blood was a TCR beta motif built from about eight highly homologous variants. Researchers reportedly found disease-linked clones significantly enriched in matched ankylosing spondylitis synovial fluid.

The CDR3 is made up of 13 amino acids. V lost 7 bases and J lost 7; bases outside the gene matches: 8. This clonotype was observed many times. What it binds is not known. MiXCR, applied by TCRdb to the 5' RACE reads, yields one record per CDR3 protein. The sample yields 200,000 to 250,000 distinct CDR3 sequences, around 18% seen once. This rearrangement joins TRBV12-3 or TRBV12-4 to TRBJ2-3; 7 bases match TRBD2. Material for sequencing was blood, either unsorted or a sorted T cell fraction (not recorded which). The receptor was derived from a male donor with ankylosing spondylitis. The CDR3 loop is CASTLSSGYTQYF. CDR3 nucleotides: TGTGCCAGCACCCTATCTAGCGGTTATACGCAGTATTTT.